This T cell receptor (beta chain) was retrieved from a study of blood T cell repertoires in COVID-19. Turning to the study itself: The United States, Italy and Spain supplied acute and convalescent COVID-19 samples.

Trimming took 0 bases from V and 4 from J, leaving 10 bases between them. Germline V lookup: CDR1 SGDLS, CDR2 YYNGEE. The length of the CDR3 is 15 residues. Profiling relied on immunoSEQ multiplex PCR, and the TCRdb table lists in-frame clones only, not all of them. This repertoire shows 85,000 to 130,000 clones, over 65% found once; its top ten account for under 30%. This chain connects TRBV9 to TRBJ2-2, with D possibly TRBD1 on 5 matching bases. The sequence was collected from a man in his 60s with acute or convalescent COVID-19. The sequenced sample consisted of peripheral blood. CDR3 sequence reads: CASSVVSGSTGELFF. The CDR3 DNA is TGTGCCAGCAGCGTAGTCTCAGGGTCCACCGGGGAGCTGTTTTTT.